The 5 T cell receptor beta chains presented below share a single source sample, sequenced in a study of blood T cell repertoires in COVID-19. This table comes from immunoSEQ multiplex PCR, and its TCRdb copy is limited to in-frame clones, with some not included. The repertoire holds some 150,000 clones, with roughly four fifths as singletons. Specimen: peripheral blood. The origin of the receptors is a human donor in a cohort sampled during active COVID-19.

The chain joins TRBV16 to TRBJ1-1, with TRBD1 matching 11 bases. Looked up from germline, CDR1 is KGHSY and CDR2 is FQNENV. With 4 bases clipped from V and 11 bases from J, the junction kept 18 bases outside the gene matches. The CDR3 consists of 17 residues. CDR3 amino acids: CASSLSGTGGHPVRAFF. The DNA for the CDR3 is TGTGCCAGCAGCCTTTCAGGGACAGGGGGTCACCCTGTAAGGGCTTTCTTT.

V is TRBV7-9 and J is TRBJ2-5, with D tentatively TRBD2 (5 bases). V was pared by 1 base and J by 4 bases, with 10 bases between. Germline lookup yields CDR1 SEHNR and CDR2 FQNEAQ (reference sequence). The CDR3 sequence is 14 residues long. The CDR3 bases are TGTGCCAGCAGCTTAGTAGGACGGGGAGAGACCCAGTACTTC. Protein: CASSLVGRGETQYF. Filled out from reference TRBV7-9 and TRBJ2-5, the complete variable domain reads DTGVSQNPRHKITKRGQNVTFRCDPISEHNRLYWYRQTLGQGPEFLTYFQNEAQLEKSRLLSDRFSAERPKGSFSTLEIQRTEQGDSAMYLCASSLVGRGETQYFGPGTRLLVL.

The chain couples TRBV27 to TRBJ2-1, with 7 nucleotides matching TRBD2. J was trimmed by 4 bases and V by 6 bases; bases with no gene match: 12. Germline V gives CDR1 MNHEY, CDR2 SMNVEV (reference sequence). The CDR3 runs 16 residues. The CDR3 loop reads CASSYSRGVGYNEQFF. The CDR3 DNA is TGTGCCAGCAGCTATTCCCGGGGGGTGGGTTACAATGAGCAGTTCTTC.

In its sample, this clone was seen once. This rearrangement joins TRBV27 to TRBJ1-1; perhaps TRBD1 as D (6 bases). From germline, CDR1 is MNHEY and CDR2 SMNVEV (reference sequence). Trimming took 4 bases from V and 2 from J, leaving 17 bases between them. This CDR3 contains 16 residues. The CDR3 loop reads CASSYTLKGGNTEAFF. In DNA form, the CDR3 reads TGTGCCAGCAGTTACACCCTCAAAGGGGGAAACACTGAAGCTTTCTTT.

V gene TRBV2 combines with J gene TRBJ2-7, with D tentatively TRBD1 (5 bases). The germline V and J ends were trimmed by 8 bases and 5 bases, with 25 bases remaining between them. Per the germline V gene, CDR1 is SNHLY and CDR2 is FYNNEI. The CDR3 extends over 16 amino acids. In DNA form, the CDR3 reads TGTGCCAGCGCCGATCTAATCAGGGCCGGGTCACACGAGCAGTACTTC. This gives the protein CASADLIRAGSHEQYF.